A single sample is the source of the 6 T cell receptor beta chains below, sequenced in a study of blood T cell repertoires in COVID-19. Sequenced by immunoSEQ multiplex PCR; TCRdb stores in-frame clones only, minus some. The table has tens of thousands of clones, 70% to 90% seen once; the top ten hold 5% to 6.5%. Sequencing was performed on peripheral blood. The receptor source for this set is an elderly woman with active or convalescent COVID-19.

The chain recombines TRBV6-5 with TRBJ2-7; TRBD1 matches 7 bases. Germline V gene sequence: CDR1 MNHEY, CDR2 SVGAGI. This CDR3 spans 15 amino acids. V shed 0 bases and J 4 bases; nucleotides not matched to a gene: 6. CDR3: CASSYSFGQVYEQYF. The CDR3 coding sequence is TGTGCCAGCAGTTACTCGTTCGGACAGGTATACGAGCAGTACTTC.

J is TRBJ2-5 and V is TRBV24-1, with D unclear. Trimming took 0 bases from V and 2 from J, leaving 6 bases between them. This CDR3 spans 14 amino acids. Germline CDR1 reads KGHDR; CDR2 reads SFDVKD. The CDR3 here is CATSDLGQQETQYF. The CDR3 DNA reads TGTGCCACCAGTGATTTGGGCCAGCAAGAGACCCAGTACTTC.

The V and J genes are TRBV7-2 and TRBJ2-1; TRBD1 aligns across 9 bases. The CDR3 is made up of 15 amino acids. Unmatched junction bases numbered 13, after V lost 6 bases and J lost 10 bases. CDR1 and CDR2 from the germline V gene are SGHTA and FQGNSA. The CDR3 DNA reads as TGTGCCAGCAGTACATCCGGGACAGGGTTCTTAGAGCAGTTCTTC. It is translated as CASSTSGTGFLEQFF.

The chain is built from TRBV6-2 or TRBV6-3 and TRBJ2-1; 10 positions match TRBD2. V shed 4 bases and J 10 bases; nucleotides not matched to a gene: 1. The CDR3 consists of 12 residues. CDR1 and CDR2 (germline): MNHEY, SVGEGT. DNA for the CDR3: TGTGCCAGCAGTTCTAGCGGGAGAGAGCAGTTCTTC. Translated, it gives CASSSSGREQFF.

This sequence joins TRBV25-1 and TRBJ2-2; D call uncertain. The CDR3 is made up of 12 amino acids. Deletions cut 4 bases from V and 6 bases from J, with 6 bases between. Per the germline V gene, CDR1 is MGHDK and CDR2 is SYGVNS. This CDR3 is CASSVLPGELFF. Here the CDR3 DNA reads TGTGCCAGCAGTGTTCTCCCCGGGGAGCTGTTTTTT.

This chain uses TRBV7-2 with TRBJ1-4, with D hard to call. Germline V gene lookup returns CDR1 SGHTA and CDR2 FQGNSA. The CDR3 length is 14 residues. V shed 1 base and J shed 3 bases, with 6 bases lying between them. The CDR3 spells CASSLDGANEKLFF. The CDR3 coding sequence is TGTGCCAGCAGCTTAGACGGGGCTAATGAAAAACTGTTTTTT.